These T cell receptor beta chains were read from a single sample in a study of T cell responses to AZD1222 COVID-19 vaccine. Some clones are missing from TCRdb's copy, which holds only in-frame ones; the method was immunoSEQ multiplex PCR. The sample contains about 78,000 clones, almost 90% of which appear only once. The source material was peripheral blood, sampled 28 days after the second AZD1222 dose. The source is an adult who received the AZD1222 COVID-19 vaccine. Both conserved end residues are part of each CDR3. D genes are given only for firm matches. Where a row states a size, it is once, few, many or the class of an expanded clone; other rows omit it.

-,15,TRBJ2-7,TRBD1,TRBV29-1,CSVKGTGGLGYEQYF,TGCAGCGTCAAGGGAACAGGGGGCTTAGGATACGAGCAGTACTTC
-,13,TRBJ1-2,TRBD1,TRBV12-3/TRBV12-4,CASRQGTDYGYTF,TGTGCCAGCAGACAAGGGACAGACTATGGCTACACCTTC
-,14,TRBJ1-2,TRBD1,TRBV27,CASSRDRLDYGYTF,TGTGCCAGCAGTAGGGACAGGCTTGACTATGGCTACACCTTC
-,15,TRBJ1-2,-,TRBV7-2,CASSPGPEANYGYTF,TGTGCCAGCAGCCCTGGACCGGAAGCTAACTATGGCTACACCTTC
-,15,TRBJ1-6,TRBD1,TRBV10-3,CAISGSRGKNSPLHF,TGTGCCATCAGTGGGAGCAGGGGGAAAAATTCACCCCTCCACTTT
-,13,TRBJ1-5,-,TRBV28,CASSLPSNQPQHF,TGTGCCAGCAGTTTGCCTAGCAATCAGCCCCAGCATTTT
-,16,TRBJ1-1,TRBD1,TRBV28,CASSLAGQGKSTEAFF,TGTGCCAGCAGTTTGGCGGGACAGGGAAAGAGCACTGAAGCTTTCTTT
-,16,TRBJ2-2,TRBD1,TRBV5-1,CASSRSDRNSPGELFF,TGCGCCAGCAGCCGATCGGACAGGAACTCCCCCGGGGAGCTGTTTTTT
-,13,TRBJ1-1,TRBD1,TRBV19,CASSQTGGTEAFF,TGTGCCAGTAGTCAAACAGGGGGCACTGAAGCTTTCTTT
-,15,TRBJ1-2,-,TRBV18,CASSPGEGPPEGYTF,TGTGCCAGCTCACCGGGGGAGGGCCCGCCCGAAGGCTACACCTTC
-,15,TRBJ1-1,-,TRBV5-1,CASSLVEGPNTEAFF,TGCGCCAGCAGCTTGGTAGAGGGCCCGAACACTGAAGCTTTCTTT
-,17,TRBJ2-3,TRBD2,TRBV6-4,CASSEASGADGTDTQYF,TGTGCCAGCAGTGAAGCTAGCGGGGCCGATGGCACAGATACGCAGTATTTT
-,13,TRBJ1-2,-,TRBV2,CASSGTVRYGYTF,TGTGCCAGCAGTGGGACAGTTCGCTATGGCTACACCTTC
-,14,TRBJ2-3,-,TRBV30,CAWSGYPSTDTQYF,TGTGCCTGGAGTGGGTACCCTAGCACAGATACGCAGTATTTT
once,14,TRBJ2-1,-,TRBV7-2,CASSLAIGGNEQFF,TGTGCCAGCAGCTTAGCGATCGGCGGAAATGAGCAGTTCTTC
-,14,TRBJ2-2,-,TRBV28,CASSSGGATGELFF,TGTGCCAGCAGCTCCGGGGGAGCGACCGGGGAGCTGTTTTTT
-,16,TRBJ2-5,-,TRBV5-1,CASSLAGALASETQYF,TGCGCCAGCAGCTTGGCGGGGGCCCTGGCTTCAGAGACCCAGTACTTC
-,16,TRBJ1-3,TRBD1,TRBV3-1/TRBV3-2,CASSPTGIYSGNTIYF,TGTGCCAGCAGCCCGACAGGGATTTACTCTGGAAACACCATATATTTT
-,13,TRBJ1-2,-,TRBV28,CASRVGPSYGYTF,TGTGCCAGCAGGGTGGGACCTTCCTATGGCTACACCTTC
-,14,TRBJ2-3,-,TRBV7-3,CASSLGAGADTQYF,TGTGCCAGCAGCTTAGGGGCAGGCGCAGATACGCAGTATTTT
once,13,TRBJ2-1,-,TRBV5-4,CASSLAESNEQFF,TGTGCCAGCAGCTTGGCCGAGTCTAATGAGCAGTTCTTC
-,16,TRBJ1-6,-,TRBV18,CASSPANGYYNSPLHF,TGTGCCAGCTCACCTGCTAACGGTTACTATAATTCACCCCTCCACTTT
-,15,TRBJ2-1,-,TRBV9,CASSPRRAPSNEQFF,TGTGCCAGCAGCCCACGAAGGGCACCTAGCAATGAGCAGTTCTTC
-,11,TRBJ1-4,-,TRBV19,CASSIKGRLFF,TGTGCCAGTAGTATAAAGGGGAGACTGTTTTTT
once,11,TRBJ2-7,-,TRBV28,CASSRFYEQYF,TGTGCCAGCAGTCGGTTCTACGAGCAGTACTTC
-,15,TRBJ1-6,-,TRBV6-5,CASSYSVSNNSPLHF,TGTGCCAGCAGTTACTCGGTCTCCAATAATTCACCCCTCCACTTT
-,14,TRBJ1-5,-,TRBV18,CASSPGTFNQPQHF,TGTGCCAGCTCACCAGGCACTTTCAATCAGCCCCAGCATTTT
-,12,TRBJ1-1,-,TRBV3-1/TRBV3-2,CASSQDPTEAFF,TGTGCCAGCAGCCAAGACCCCACTGAAGCTTTCTTT
-,13,TRBJ1-4,-,TRBV6-5,CASAVERIEKLFF,TGTGCCAGCGCGGTTGAGCGCATTGAAAAACTGTTTTTT
-,15,TRBJ2-7,TRBD1,TRBV5-5,CASSLAGTGPTEQYF,TGTGCCAGCAGCTTGGCCGGGACAGGGCCGACCGAGCAGTACTTC
-,15,TRBJ1-6,TRBD1,TRBV5-1,CASSLGQGVRSPLHF,TGCGCCAGCAGCTTGGGACAGGGTGTTAGGTCACCCCTCCACTTT
-,13,TRBJ1-1,-,TRBV30,CAWSVAGYTEAFF,TGTGCCTGGAGTGTAGCTGGGTACACTGAAGCTTTCTTT
-,13,TRBJ2-7,-,TRBV19,CASSMRGGYEQYF,TGTGCCAGTAGTATGAGGGGGGGCTACGAGCAGTACTTC
-,14,TRBJ2-7,-,TRBV19,CASSIDLGTYEQYF,TGTGCCAGTAGTATAGATTTGGGGACCTACGAGCAGTACTTC
-,15,TRBJ2-2,-,TRBV4-1,CASSQPRSGTGELFF,TGCGCCAGCAGCCAGCCCCGCTCAGGCACCGGGGAGCTGTTTTTT
-,16,TRBJ2-7,-,TRBV4-3,CASSQGSRLGAYEQYF,TGCGCCAGCAGCCAAGGGTCAAGGTTAGGGGCCTACGAGCAGTACTTC
-,15,TRBJ2-1,-,TRBV14,CASSPQIGSYNEQFF,TGTGCCAGCAGCCCCCAAATAGGCTCCTACAATGAGCAGTTCTTC
-,14,TRBJ1-5,-,TRBV5-1,CASSLEQGNQPQHF,TGCGCCAGCAGCTTGGAACAGGGCAATCAGCCCCAGCATTTT
-,13,TRBJ1-2,TRBD1,TRBV13,CASSRTGNYGYTF,TGTGCCAGCAGCCGGACAGGCAATTATGGCTACACCTTC
-,16,TRBJ2-5,TRBD1,TRBV18,CASSPQPGTVEETQYF,TGTGCCAGCTCACCCCAACCCGGGACAGTCGAAGAGACCCAGTACTTC
-,13,TRBJ2-5,TRBD1,TRBV29-1,CSHGTGGGETQYF,TGCAGCCACGGGACAGGGGGGGGAGAGACCCAGTACTTC
-,14,TRBJ1-2,-,TRBV3-1/TRBV3-2,CASSHPQKVLGYTF,TGTGCCAGCAGCCACCCTCAGAAAGTTTTAGGCTACACCTTC
-,15,TRBJ2-1,TRBD1,TRBV9,CASSGGTGAYNEQFF,TGTGCCAGCAGCGGCGGGACAGGGGCGTACAATGAGCAGTTCTTC
-,16,TRBJ1-5,TRBD1,TRBV27,CASSFSWTGGIQPQHF,TGTGCCAGCAGTTTCTCCTGGACAGGGGGCATACAGCCCCAGCATTTT
-,14,TRBJ2-2,-,TRBV19,CASSMLEYTGELFF,TGTGCCAGTAGTATGCTAGAATACACCGGGGAGCTGTTTTTT
-,13,TRBJ1-1,-,TRBV20-1,CSASETSPTEAFF,TGCAGTGCTAGTGAAACATCCCCGACCGAAGCTTTCTTT
-,15,TRBJ2-2,-,TRBV9,CASSAQGANTGELFF,TGTGCCAGCAGTGCTCAGGGAGCGAACACCGGGGAGCTGTTTTTT
-,12,TRBJ2-3,-,TRBV5-1,CASSPGRDTQYF,TGCGCCAGCAGCCCGGGGAGAGATACGCAGTATTTT
-,15,TRBJ2-3,-,TRBV15,CATSGAQGSTDTQYF,TGTGCCACCTCAGGGGCTCAGGGAAGCACAGATACGCAGTATTTT
few,13,TRBJ1-2,TRBD1,TRBV20-1,CSASIQGARGYTF,TGCAGTGCTAGTATACAGGGGGCTCGAGGCTACACCTTC
few,15,TRBJ1-1,-,TRBV5-1,CASSLGGQMNTEAFF,TGCGCCAGCAGCTTGGGGGGACAAATGAACACTGAAGCTTTCTTT